The T cell receptor beta chain described here comes from a study of beta chain features in type 1 diabetes. CDR3 length: 13 amino acids. Deletions cut 0 bases from V and 1 base from J, with 3 bases between. The V gene's germline CDR1 is SGHAT and CDR2 FQNNGV. Study results and caveats: Moderate but significant shortening of TCRB CDR3s was recorded in all four CD4+ subsets from Type 1 diabetes patients.

This clone has a handful of counts. The antigen is not known. Within the sample, other DNA sequences also encode this same CDR3. Reverse transcription of all isolated RNA meant that expressed TCRB transcripts were sequenced. Generated by immunoSEQ multiplex PCR, the TCRdb table keeps only in-frame clones and is missing some. The table includes around 710,000 clones, 9.5% to 15% detected once. The rearrangement links TRBV11-2 to TRBJ1-1; D remains unclear. The receptor was isolated from a man aged 25-45 years with type 1 diabetes. The sequencing input was naive CD4+ T cells from blood. CDR3 nucleotide sequence: TGTGCCAGCAGCTTAGACCCGAACACTGAAGCTTTCTTT. Protein sequence: CASSLDPNTEAFF.